Listed here are 5 T cell receptor beta chains from one sample, sequenced in a study of CD8 T cells in Susac syndrome. Random hexamers primed reverse transcription of about 0.45 to 1 ug RNA. TCRdb re-called the immunoSEQ multiplex PCR reads with MiXCR, one entry per CDR3 protein. Seen here are approximately 180,000 distinct CDR3 sequences, 85% to 95% observed once, and the top ten hold around 0.1%. Input material: CD4+ T cells from PBMCs. Source of these receptors: a human donor with Susac syndrome.

The CDR3 loop reads CASRIQLANGVGTDTQYF. CDR3 sequence (DNA): TGTGCCAGCAGGATTCAGCTAGCGAACGGGGTGGGCACAGATACGCAGTATTTT. The chain is built from TRBV28 and TRBJ2-3, with D perhaps matching TRBD2 (6 bases). The CDR3 is 18 residues long. Germline V gene lookup returns CDR1 MDHEN and CDR2 SYDVKM. V lost 6 bases and J lost 1, with 23 bases in between.

The rearrangement links TRBV3-1 to TRBJ1-1, with D unresolved. Trimming left V 1 base short and J 3 bases short, with 9 bases between. This CDR3 comprises 14 residues. Germline V gene sequence: CDR1 LGHDT, CDR2 YNNKEL (reference sequence). CDR3 in amino acids: CASSQVGEYTEAFF. The DNA for the CDR3 is TGTGCCAGCAGCCAAGTCGGGGAATACACTGAAGCTTTCTTT.

The chain joins TRBV7-8 to TRBJ2-4, with D hard to call. V lost 5 bases, J lost 9 bases, and 14 bases lay in between. Germline V gives CDR1 SGHVS, CDR2 FQNEAQ. This CDR3 spans 13 amino acids. CDR3 sequence (DNA): TGTGCCAGCAGCCAGACTGGTTATGGCATTCAGTACTTC. This translates into CASSQTGYGIQYF.

J is TRBJ1-2 and V is TRBV7-2, with D unresolved. The V end lost 4 bases, the J end lost 4 bases, and 13 bases lay between the germline ends. The CDR3 has 14 residues. Germline V gene data show CDR1 as SGHTA and CDR2 as FQGNSA. This chain's CDR3 is CASSSGAPSYGYTF. The CDR3 nucleotides read TGTGCCAGCAGCTCCGGTGCACCGAGCTATGGCTACACCTTC.

The rearrangement uses TRBV3-1 and TRBJ2-1, with 9 bases lining up with TRBD2. This CDR3 is 17 amino acids long. Germline values: CDR1 LGHDT, CDR2 YNNKEL (reference sequence). Unmatched junction bases numbered 12, after V lost 0 bases and J lost 9 bases. CDR3 protein: CASSQDRFVAGVSEQFF. The CDR3 DNA sequence: TGTGCCAGCAGCCAAGATCGGTTCGTAGCGGGAGTAAGTGAGCAGTTCTTC.